The 21 T cell receptor beta chains presented below share a single source sample, sequenced in a study of memory CD4+ T cells and cytomegalovirus serostatus. The sort gate was single viable CD3+CD4+CD8-CD45RO+ cells for memory CD4+ T cells. Clones were read by immunoSEQ multiplex PCR, and TCRdb kept only the in-frame ones, dropping some. This table holds tens of thousands of clones, roughly 79% found once. Sequencing used memory CD4+ T cells from blood. Source of these receptors: an adult in good health and CMV-seronegative.

The chain is built from TRBV6-6 and TRBJ1-2; D possibly corresponds to TRBD1 (5 bases). Germline CDR1 reads MNHNY; CDR2 reads SVGAGI (reference sequence). This CDR3 has 13 residues. The V end was cut by 6 bases, the J end by 7 bases, with 15 bases between. This chain's CDR3 is CASSAGERGGYTF. The CDR3 DNA follows: TGTGCCAGCAGCGCCGGGGAAAGGGGTGGCTACACCTTC.

In DNA, the CDR3 is TGTGCCAGCAGCGTAGATTGGTCCGGAGAGACCTACAATGAGCAGTTCTTC. It is translated as CASSVDWSGETYNEQFF. This chain connects TRBV9 to TRBJ2-1; D not resolved. The ends were cut back, 0 bases at V and 2 bases at J, with 15 bases in the middle. The CDR3 contains 17 residues. Per germline, CDR1 SGDLS and CDR2 YYNGEE.

J is TRBJ1-2 and V is TRBV5-1; D gene uncertain. Deletions cut 0 bases from V and 0 bases from J, with 9 bases between. The CDR3 length is 15 residues. Germline CDR1 is SGHRS and CDR2 is YFSETQ. The CDR3 coding sequence is TGCGCCAGCAGCTTGGTGGCAGAAGCTAACTATGGCTACACCTTC. Amino acids: CASSLVAEANYGYTF.

The chain is built from TRBV29-1 and TRBJ2-2; 10 bases are shared with TRBD1. This CDR3 comprises 13 residues. Germline CDR1 is SQVTM and CDR2 is ANQGSEA. The trim removed 7 bases at V and 7 bases at J, leaving 6 bases unmatched. This chain's CDR3 is CSGRTGGDGELFF. The CDR3 nucleotides are TGCAGCGGGAGGACAGGGGGGGACGGGGAGCTGTTTTTT.

This clone was picked up a small number of times. The V gene is TRBV5-5, the J gene TRBJ2-1, with 8 bases matching TRBD2. This CDR3 comprises 13 residues. Unmatched junction bases numbered 9, after V lost 7 bases and J lost 9 bases. The germline gives CDR1 SGHKS, CDR2 YYEKEE (reference sequence). CDR3 loop: CASDREGVGEQFF. In DNA, the CDR3 is TGTGCCAGCGATCGGGAGGGAGTGGGTGAGCAGTTCTTC. The full variable domain, with the rest looked up from reference TRBV5-5 and TRBJ2-1, is DAGVTQSPTHLIKTRGQQVTLRCSPISGHKSVSWYQQVLGQGPQFIFQYYEKEERGRGNFPDRFSARQFPNYSSELNVNALLLGDSALYLCASDREGVGEQFFGPGTRLTVL.

The rearrangement joins TRBV30 to TRBJ1-5; D might be TRBD1 (5 bases). The V end lost 2 bases, the J end lost 5 bases, and 10 bases lay between the germline ends. This CDR3 is 13 amino acids long. The germline gives CDR1 GTSNPN, CDR2 SVGIG (reference sequence). DNA for the CDR3: TGTGCCTGGAGTTCGCAGGGAGATCAGCCCCAGCATTTT. Translating it yields CAWSSQGDQPQHF.

The rearrangement uses TRBV2 and TRBJ2-5, with 7 bases lining up with TRBD1. This CDR3 spans 12 amino acids. CDR1 SNHLY and CDR2 FYNNEI come from the germline V gene. With 8 bases clipped from V and 7 bases from J, the junction kept 7 bases outside the gene matches. CDR3 sequence (DNA): TGTGCCAGCCGGACAGGTTTCGGGACCCAGTACTTC. Amino acid sequence: CASRTGFGTQYF.

The chain has TRBV7-9 and TRBJ1-1; tentative D call: TRBD1 (5 bases). This CDR3 contains 16 residues. Trimming removed 5 bases from V and 1 base from J, with 17 bases in between. CDR1 is SEHNR and CDR2 is FQNEAQ in the germline V gene (reference sequence). This chain's CDR3 is CASSLNTGTPNTEAFF. The CDR3 DNA is TGTGCCAGCAGCCTCAACACCGGGACTCCGAACACTGAAGCTTTCTTT.

The V and J genes are TRBV19 and TRBJ1-2; D gene ambiguous. Germline-derived CDR1 and CDR2 are LNHDA and SQIVND (reference sequence). The CDR3 is 14 residues long. V lost 2 bases, J lost 2 bases, and 9 bases lay in between. The CDR3 here is CASSITKSNYGYTF. CDR3 sequence (DNA): TGTGCCAGTAGTATAACGAAATCCAACTATGGCTACACCTTC. Looking up the rest from reference TRBV19 and TRBJ1-2 gives the full variable domain: DGGITQSPKYLFRKEGQNVTLSCEQNLNHDAMYWYRQDPGQGLRLIYYSQIVNDFQKGDIAEGYSVSREKKESFPLTVTSAQKNPTAFYLCASSITKSNYGYTFGSGTRLTVV.

This rearrangement joins TRBV10-1 to TRBJ2-5; D is possibly TRBD2 (5 bases). The DNA matches TRBJ2-7 better at its end, which makes the J call doubtful. From germline, CDR1 is WNHNN and CDR2 SYGVQD (reference sequence). The CDR3 contains 15 residues. CDR3 in amino acids: CASSDYSLGDYEQYF. The DNA of the CDR3 is TGCGCCAGCAGTGATTATTCTCTGGGAGACTACGAGCAGTACTTC.

The rearrangement links TRBV9 to TRBJ1-1; D is uncertain. The CDR3 is 13 residues long. CDR1 SGDLS and CDR2 YYNGEE come from the germline V gene. Deletions cut 0 bases from V and 11 bases from J, with 14 bases between. The CDR3 region is CASSVASSREAFF. Here the CDR3 DNA reads TGTGCCAGCAGCGTAGCGTCCTCTAGGGAGGCTTTCTTT. Full variable domain (missing parts from reference TRBV9 and TRBJ1-1): DSGVTQTPKHLITATGQRVTLRCSPRSGDLSVYWYQQSLDQGLQFLIQYYNGEERAKGNILERFSAQQFPDLHSELNLSSLELGDSALYFCASSVASSREAFFGQGTRLTVV.

This clone was seen a single time. This chain links TRBV2 with TRBJ2-7, with 13 bases aligning to TRBD2. The CDR3 sequence is 15 residues long. Germline V gene sequence: CDR1 SNHLY, CDR2 FYNNEI. Losses at the gene ends were 4 bases for V and 2 bases for J; bases not matched to a gene: 2. CDR3 coding DNA: TGTGCCAGCAGTGGGACTAGCGGGAGAGCCTACGAGCAGTACTTC. Residues: CASSGTSGRAYEQYF.

The V gene is TRBV28, the J gene TRBJ2-5; TRBD1 might be the D (5 bases). CDR3 size: 15 residues. Trimming took off 7 bases at V and 0 bases at J, with 15 bases between the two ends. Germline V CDR1 and CDR2: MDHEN, SYDVKM. In nucleotides, the CDR3 is TGTGCCAGCACTAGGGGCTTGGCCTACCAAGAGACCCAGTACTTC. Protein: CASTRGLAYQETQYF.

This chain joins TRBV14 and TRBJ1-2, with 7 bases lining up with TRBD1. J gave up 4 bases and V 4 bases, and 6 bases lay outside the gene matches. The CDR3 extends over 14 amino acids. Germline V CDR1 and CDR2: SGHDN, FVKESK. Here the CDR3 reads CASSPGQLTYGYTF. The DNA of the CDR3 is TGTGCCAGCAGCCCGGGACAGCTAACCTATGGCTACACCTTC.

The V and J genes are TRBV6-5 and TRBJ1-3; 8 bases are shared with TRBD1. The CDR3 contains 15 residues. V was pared by 8 bases and J by 0 bases, with 6 bases of the junction left unmatched. The germline V gene encodes CDR1 MNHEY and CDR2 SVGAGI. The CDR3 loop reads CASEDRGFSGNTIYF. DNA for the CDR3: TGTGCCAGCGAAGACAGGGGCTTCTCTGGAAACACCATATATTTT.

The chain carries TRBV18 and TRBJ1-4; D is undetermined. The CDR3 has 16 amino acids. Germline values: CDR1 KGHSH, CDR2 LQKENI. V was trimmed by 2 bases and J by 3 bases, leaving 13 bases between them. CDR3 sequence: CASSPEPKRANEKLFF. The CDR3 bases are TGTGCCAGCTCACCAGAACCCAAGCGGGCTAATGAAAAACTGTTTTTT.

This rearrangement joins TRBV7-2 to TRBJ1-1; no firm D call. Germline CDR1 SGHTA, CDR2 FQGNSA. V lost 5 bases and J 7 bases, leaving 17 bases between the germline ends. The CDR3 runs to 14 residues. The CDR3 nucleotides read TGTGCCAGCAGCACACATCTTCAAGTGGGTGAAGCTTTCTTT. Protein product: CASSTHLQVGEAFF. Based on the CDR3 plus reference TRBV7-2 and TRBJ1-1, the full variable domain is GAGVSQSPSNKVTEKGKDVELRCDPISGHTALYWYRQSLGQGLEFLIYFQGNSAPDKSGLPSDRFSAERTGGSVSTLTIQRTQQEDSAVYLCASSTHLQVGEAFFGQGTRLTVV.

In DNA, the CDR3 is TGTGCCAGCATCCCATCCCCGGGACTAGCACAAGAGACCCAGTACTTC. Translated, it gives CASIPSPGLAQETQYF. V is TRBV21-1 and J is TRBJ2-5; the table gives TRBD2 as D, unverified against the DNA. TRBV21-1 is a listed pseudogene. The CDR3 covers 16 residues.

The V and J genes are TRBV15 and TRBJ1-5; 7 positions agree with TRBD1. The CDR3 is 16 residues long. Losses at the gene ends were 2 bases for V and 3 bases for J; bases not matched to a gene: 7. The V gene's germline CDR1 is LNHNV and CDR2 YYDKDF (reference sequence). The CDR3: CATSRTRTGNNQPQHF. The CDR3 bases are TGTGCCACCAGCAGAACAAGGACAGGCAACAATCAGCCCCAGCATTTT.

The rearrangement links TRBV7-2 to TRBJ1-1; D gene ambiguous. V was shortened by 2 bases and J by 5 bases, with 9 bases between the two germline ends. The CDR3 runs 13 residues. The germline V gene has CDR1 SGHTA and CDR2 FQGNSA. This chain's CDR3 is CASSLMRETEAFF. CDR3 coding DNA: TGTGCCAGCAGCTTAATGAGGGAGACTGAAGCTTTCTTT.

The chain joins TRBV5-6 to TRBJ1-2; 9 bases map to TRBD1. Germline V CDR1 and CDR2: SGHDT, YYEEEE. This CDR3 has 14 residues. J gave up 2 bases and V 3 bases, and 2 bases lay outside the gene matches. CDR3 bases: TGTGCCAGCAGCTCCGGGACAGGGAACTATGGCTACACCTTC. Translating it yields CASSSGTGNYGYTF.